This T cell receptor (beta chain) was recovered during a study of T cells after yellow fever vaccination (dated by TCRdb to between 2017 and 2020). About the full investigation: The SMART-Seq v4 Ultra Low Input RNA kit was used to prepare libraries from fractions with low cell numbers. To follow T-cell clones before and after primary and booster YFV17D yellow fever vaccination, bulk TCR alpha and beta repertoires were sequenced over time. Two healthy male donors, one aged 18 to 29 and one aged 30 to 39 years, were included in the cohort. Bulk PBMC replicates and cell subsets were isolated from blood drawn at multiple timepoints before and after both primary and secondary immunization. Broader findings and caveats from the paper: A small share of clonotypes occurred in both CD4 and CD8 compartments, likely arising from convergent recombination. Because only a couple of donors were included in the study, the extent to which the findings can be generalized is limited. Because abundant contaminating clonotypes from the bulk population could be contained in FACS-sorted repertoires, computational filtering was required. Compared with the primary T-cell response, the secondary T-cell response was weaker but faster, peaking on day 5 rather than day 15. Most clones expanded after primary vaccination (approximately 96% of CD4 and roughly 91% of CD8) were re-detected after the booster, suggesting that broad memory maintenance occurred.

Germline trimming: 6 bases from V, 6 bases from J; junction bases outside gene matches: 8. CDR1 SGHRS and CDR2 YFSETQ were looked up in the germline V gene. Taken from cysteine to phenylalanine, the CDR3 has 14 residues. This entry keeps only the CDR3 DNA: 42 bases, framed from base 1. This specimen's treatment or condition label, per the study, means: live attenuated yellow fever vaccine strain. At each blood-draw timepoint, two biological replicates of bulk PBMCs were collected. A standard Ficoll-Paque protocol was used to isolate PBMCs from peripheral blood. TriZol was used to extract RNA from bulk PBMCs, CD4 and CD8 fractions, and dextramer-positive and dextramer-negative fractions. A word on this clonotype: Its target antigen remains unknown. One base away there is no much larger clone; base qualities are not given.

TCR cDNA was synthesized by 5'RACE template switching, through which a universal primer site and unique molecular identifiers were introduced. cDNA synthesis was primed from both the TCR alpha and TCR beta constant segments. Libraries were amplified in two PCR steps, with sample barcodes and sequencing adapters added in the second step. Sequencing of libraries was performed on Illumina HiSeq 2500 (2x100 bp) or NovaSeq (2x150 bp). The paper's data handling went like this. MIGEC handled demultiplexing of reads and collapsing into UMI consensus sequences, while MiXCR performed V(D)J alignment. Using edgeR on replicate PBMC samples, clonotypes were called vaccine-responding if FDR was below 0.01 and the log2 fold change was above 5 up to day 15. Bulk clonotypes were assigned CD4 or CD8 identity according to which sequenced CD4 or CD8 repertoire held them at higher abundance. Clones were called with MiXCR by TCRdb after fastp trimmed the public reads at Q25, and only in-frame beta chains were retained. Each CDR3 protein gets just one entry, which takes the most common genes and DNA from the rows behind it. The V and J calls, along with clone size, are taken from TCRdb and not from the paper's own processing. The table for this sample lists a few hundred thousand distinct CDR3 sequences; 11% of them were counted only once. Roughly 18% of the sample is taken by the ten largest.

Rearrangement joined TRBV5-1 to TRBJ2-2; 7 bases in between match TRBD2. The specimen comprised PBMCs, sampled on the day of the first yellow fever vaccination. This sequence originates from a man aged 18 to 30 who received the YFV17D yellow fever vaccine. The DNA sequence reads TGCGCCAGCAAAGGGGACTACCAATCCGGGGAGCTGTTTTTT. Its translation reads: CASKGDYQSGELFF.